The following is a T cell receptor beta chain sequence with its context. In the study's own analysis: Researchers report that nucleated cell counts were estimated from reference gene primer amplification. Measured with immunoSEQ multiplex PCR; TCRdb has only the in-frame clones, and not every one. The V and J calls and clone size were taken over from that table, and D and trimming were inferred from the DNA. The table records fewer than 250,000 clones, around 87% of them present only once. The source of the sample is a study of blood T cell repertoires in COVID-19. At the level of the study: Symptom resolution, clearance, or two negative PCRs marked donors in Cohort 3 as recovered.

Individuals drawn from under 30 US areas were about 18 to 90 years old. Participants had their cohort set by participant-reported clinical history. The trim removed 8 bases at V and 4 bases at J, leaving 10 bases unmatched. The CDR3 length is 16 residues. Per the germline V gene, CDR1 is MDHEN and CDR2 is SYDVKM. The rearrangement links TRBV28 to TRBJ2-6, with 8 bases identical to TRBD1. Source material: PBMCs or T cells enriched from blood (not recorded which). This receptor was taken from a man aged 30 to 45 in a cohort exposed to, infected with or recovered from COVID-19 (not recorded which). The CDR3 DNA is TGTGCCAGCGGAACAGGGGGTCCCCCCGGGGCCAACGTCCTGACTTTC. It specifies CASGTGGPPGANVLTF.